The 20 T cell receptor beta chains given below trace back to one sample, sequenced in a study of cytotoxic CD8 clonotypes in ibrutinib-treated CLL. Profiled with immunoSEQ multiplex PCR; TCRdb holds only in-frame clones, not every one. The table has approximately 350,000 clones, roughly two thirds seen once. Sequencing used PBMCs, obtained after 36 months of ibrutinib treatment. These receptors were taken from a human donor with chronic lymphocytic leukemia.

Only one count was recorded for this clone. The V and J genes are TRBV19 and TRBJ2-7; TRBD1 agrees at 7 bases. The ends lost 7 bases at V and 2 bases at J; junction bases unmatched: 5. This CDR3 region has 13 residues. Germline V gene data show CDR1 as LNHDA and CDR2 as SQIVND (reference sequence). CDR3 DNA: TGTGCCAGTAACAGGGGACGAACCTACGAGCAGTACTTC. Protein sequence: CASNRGRTYEQYF.

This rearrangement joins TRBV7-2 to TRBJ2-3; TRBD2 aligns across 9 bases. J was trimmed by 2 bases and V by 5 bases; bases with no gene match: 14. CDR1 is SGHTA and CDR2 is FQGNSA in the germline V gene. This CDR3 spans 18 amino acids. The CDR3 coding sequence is TGTGCCAGCAGCCCCCGGAGGGCTAGCGGGGTTAACACAGATACGCAGTATTTT. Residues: CASSPRRASGVNTDTQYF. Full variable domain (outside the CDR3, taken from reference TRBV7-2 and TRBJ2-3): GAGVSQSPSNKVTEKGKDVELRCDPISGHTALYWYRQSLGQGLEFLIYFQGNSAPDKSGLPSDRFSAERTGGSVSTLTIQRTQQEDSAVYLCASSPRRASGVNTDTQYFGPGTRLTVL.

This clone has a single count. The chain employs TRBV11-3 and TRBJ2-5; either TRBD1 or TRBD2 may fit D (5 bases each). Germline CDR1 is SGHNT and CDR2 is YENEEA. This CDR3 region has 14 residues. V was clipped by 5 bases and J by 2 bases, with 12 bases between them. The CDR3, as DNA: TGTGCCAGCAGCGTTGGGGGAAAACAAGAGACCCAGTACTTC. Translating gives CASSVGGKQETQYF.

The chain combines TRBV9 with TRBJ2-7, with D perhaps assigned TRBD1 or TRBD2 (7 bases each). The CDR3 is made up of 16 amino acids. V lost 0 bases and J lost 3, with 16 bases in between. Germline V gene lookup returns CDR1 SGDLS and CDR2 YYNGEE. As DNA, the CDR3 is TGTGCCAGCAGCGTAGGGGGAGGGGGCCCGAACTACGAGCAGTACTTC. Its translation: CASSVGGGGPNYEQYF. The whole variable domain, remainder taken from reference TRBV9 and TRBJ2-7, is DSGVTQTPKHLITATGQRVTLRCSPRSGDLSVYWYQQSLDQGLQFLIQYYNGEERAKGNILERFSAQQFPDLHSELNLSSLELGDSALYFCASSVGGGGPNYEQYFGPGTRLTVT.

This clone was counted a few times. As DNA, the CDR3 is TGTGCCAGCACCCAAGACAGCAATCAGCCCCAGCATTTT. Protein: CASTQDSNQPQHF. This chain joins TRBV28 and TRBJ1-5; D is ambiguous. Per germline, CDR1 MDHEN and CDR2 SYDVKM. Trimming removed 7 bases from V and 1 base from J, with 8 bases in between. This CDR3 contains 13 residues.

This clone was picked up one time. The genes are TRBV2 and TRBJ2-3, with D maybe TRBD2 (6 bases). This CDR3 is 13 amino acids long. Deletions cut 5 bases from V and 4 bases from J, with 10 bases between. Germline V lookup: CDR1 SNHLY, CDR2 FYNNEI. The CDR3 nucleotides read TGTGCCAGCAGTCAGACTAGGGCAGATACGCAGTATTTT. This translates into CASSQTRADTQYF.

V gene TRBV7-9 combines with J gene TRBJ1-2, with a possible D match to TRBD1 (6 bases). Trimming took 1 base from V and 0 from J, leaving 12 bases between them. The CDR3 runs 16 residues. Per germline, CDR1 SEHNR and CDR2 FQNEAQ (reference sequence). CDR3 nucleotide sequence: TGTGCCAGCAGCTTAGGCAGGGGACCCACTAACTATGGCTACACCTTC. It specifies CASSLGRGPTNYGYTF.

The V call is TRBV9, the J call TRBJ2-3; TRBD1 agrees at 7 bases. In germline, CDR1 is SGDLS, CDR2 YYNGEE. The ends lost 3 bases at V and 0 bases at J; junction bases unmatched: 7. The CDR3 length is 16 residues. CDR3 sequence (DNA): TGTGCCAGCAGCGCCTACGGGACAGCTAGCACAGATACGCAGTATTTT. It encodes CASSAYGTASTDTQYF.

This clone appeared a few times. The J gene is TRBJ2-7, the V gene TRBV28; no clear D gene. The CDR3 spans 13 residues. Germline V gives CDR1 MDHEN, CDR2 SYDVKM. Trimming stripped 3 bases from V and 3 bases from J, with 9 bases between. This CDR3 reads CASSFGRFYEQYF. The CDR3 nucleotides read TGTGCCAGCAGTTTCGGACGCTTCTACGAGCAGTACTTC.

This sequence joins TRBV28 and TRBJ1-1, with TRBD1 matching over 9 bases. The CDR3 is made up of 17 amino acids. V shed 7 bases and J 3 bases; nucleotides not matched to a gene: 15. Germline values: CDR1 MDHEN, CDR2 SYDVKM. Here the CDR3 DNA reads TGTGCCAGCAATCCCTACAGGGGGCTAATCGTGGACACTGAAGCTTTCTTT. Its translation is CASNPYRGLIVDTEAFF.

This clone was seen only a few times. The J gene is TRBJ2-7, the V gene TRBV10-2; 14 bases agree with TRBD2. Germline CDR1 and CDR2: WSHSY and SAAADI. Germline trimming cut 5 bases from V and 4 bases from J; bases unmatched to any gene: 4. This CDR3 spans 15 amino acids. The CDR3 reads CASSWGLAGVYEQYF. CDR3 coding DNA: TGCGCCAGCAGTTGGGGACTAGCGGGGGTGTACGAGCAGTACTTC.

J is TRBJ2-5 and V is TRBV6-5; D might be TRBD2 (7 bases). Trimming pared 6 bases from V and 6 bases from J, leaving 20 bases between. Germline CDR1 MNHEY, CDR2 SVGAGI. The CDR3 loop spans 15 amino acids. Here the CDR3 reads CASSPPLGGRKTQYF. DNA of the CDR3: TGTGCCAGCAGCCCCCCGTTGGGGGGGCGTAAGACCCAGTACTTC.

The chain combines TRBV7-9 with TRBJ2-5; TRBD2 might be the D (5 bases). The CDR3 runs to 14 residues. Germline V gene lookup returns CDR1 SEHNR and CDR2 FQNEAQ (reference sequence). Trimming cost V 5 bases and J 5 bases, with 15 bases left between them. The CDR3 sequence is CASSMLAAQETQYF. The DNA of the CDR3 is TGTGCCAGCAGCATGCTAGCAGCCCAGGAGACCCAGTACTTC.

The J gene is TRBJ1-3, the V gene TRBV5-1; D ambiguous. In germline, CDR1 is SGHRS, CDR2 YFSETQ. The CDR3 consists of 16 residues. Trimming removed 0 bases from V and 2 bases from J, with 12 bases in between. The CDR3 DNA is TGCGCCAGCAGCTTGGCCTTGCCTGAAACTGGAAACACCATATATTTT. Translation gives CASSLALPETGNTIYF.

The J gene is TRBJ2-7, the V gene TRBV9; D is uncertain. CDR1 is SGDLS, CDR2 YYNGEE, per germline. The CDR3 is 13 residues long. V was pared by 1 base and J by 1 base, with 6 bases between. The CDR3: CASSVLPSYEQYF. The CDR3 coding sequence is TGTGCCAGCAGCGTACTTCCGTCCTACGAGCAGTACTTC.

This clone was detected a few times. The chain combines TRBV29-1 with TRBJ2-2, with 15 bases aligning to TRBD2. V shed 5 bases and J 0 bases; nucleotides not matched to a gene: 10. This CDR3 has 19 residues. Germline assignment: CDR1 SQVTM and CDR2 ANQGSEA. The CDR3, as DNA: TGCAGCGTTACCCTTGGACTAGCGGGGGGGAAGGCGAACACCGGGGAGCTGTTTTTT. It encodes CSVTLGLAGGKANTGELFF.

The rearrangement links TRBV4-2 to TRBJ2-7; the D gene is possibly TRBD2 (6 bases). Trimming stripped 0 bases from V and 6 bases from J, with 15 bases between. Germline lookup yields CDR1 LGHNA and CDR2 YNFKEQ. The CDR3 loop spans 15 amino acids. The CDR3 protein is CASSQDMAVLAEQYF. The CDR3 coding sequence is TGTGCCAGCAGCCAAGATATGGCAGTACTAGCCGAGCAGTACTTC.

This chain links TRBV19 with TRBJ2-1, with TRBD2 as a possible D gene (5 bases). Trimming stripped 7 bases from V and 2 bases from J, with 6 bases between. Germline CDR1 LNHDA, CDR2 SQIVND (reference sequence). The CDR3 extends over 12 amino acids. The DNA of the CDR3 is TGTGCCAGTAAAGCGGCCTACAATGAGCAGTTCTTC. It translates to CASKAAYNEQFF.

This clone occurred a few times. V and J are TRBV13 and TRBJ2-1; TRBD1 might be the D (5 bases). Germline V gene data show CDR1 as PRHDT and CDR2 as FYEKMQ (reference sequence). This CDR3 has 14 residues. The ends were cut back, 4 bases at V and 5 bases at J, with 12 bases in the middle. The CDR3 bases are TGTGCCAGCAGCTCCAAGGGGCTAGACAATGAGCAGTTCTTC. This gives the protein CASSSKGLDNEQFF.

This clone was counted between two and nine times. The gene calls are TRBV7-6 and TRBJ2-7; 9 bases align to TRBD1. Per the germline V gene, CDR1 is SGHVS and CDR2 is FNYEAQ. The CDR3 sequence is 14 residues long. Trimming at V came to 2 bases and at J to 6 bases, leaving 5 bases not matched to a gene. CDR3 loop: CASSLPGQGGEQYF. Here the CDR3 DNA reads TGTGCCAGCAGCTTACCGGGACAGGGTGGCGAGCAGTACTTC.